One and the same sample provided the 12 T cell receptor beta chains below, sequenced in a study of T cell repertoires in cytomegalovirus infection. One entry per CDR3 protein, called by TCRdb with MiXCR from the reads. Found here are about 260,000 distinct CDR3 sequences, approximately 13% of them singletons; the top ten hold 8.5% to 9%. The sample comprised PBMCs. The receptors were gathered from a human donor in good health (CMV status not recorded). Some clones in this sample may be carry-over from other donors' samples.

The chain links TRBV29-1 to TRBJ1-1; 7 bases map to TRBD1. This CDR3 spans 13 amino acids. The germline V gene encodes CDR1 SQVTM and CDR2 ANQGSEA. V lost 2 bases and J lost 4; bases outside the gene matches: 4. CDR3 region: CSVETGVGTEAFF. For the CDR3, the DNA is TGCAGCGTTGAAACAGGGGTCGGCACTGAAGCTTTCTTT.

The chain carries TRBV20-1 and TRBJ1-1, with no clear D. Germline V CDR1 and CDR2: DFQATT, SNEGSKA (reference sequence). Trimming left V 0 bases short and J 0 bases short, with 14 bases between. The CDR3 extends over 16 amino acids. CDR3 DNA sequence: TGCAGTGCTAGAGATTCGAGGGTGTCCGTGAACACTGAAGCTTTCTTT. Its translation: CSARDSRVSVNTEAFF.

In this sample, this clonotype turned up a few times. V usage is TRBV7-6 and J usage is TRBJ2-1; 9 nucleotides match TRBD2. The junction had 16 bases not matched to a gene; V was cut back by 11 bases and J by 8 bases. Germline V lookup: CDR1 SGHVS, CDR2 FNYEAQ. The CDR3 consists of 15 residues. The CDR3 DNA is TGTGCCCCAAGCTTACCAAGCGGGGGGATACATGAGCAGTTCTTC. This codes for CAPSLPSGGIHEQFF.

This clonotype was seen at least ten times. This chain links TRBV12-3 or TRBV12-4 with TRBJ1-1, with TRBD1 as a possible D gene (6 bases). V was clipped by 6 bases and J by 6 bases, with 8 bases between them. CDR3 size: 11 residues. CDR3 residues: CASSRGPEAFF. The CDR3 DNA follows: TGTGCCAGCAGCCGGGGGCCTGAAGCTTTCTTT.

In this sample, this clonotype turned up a few times. The CDR3 DNA reads TGTGCCAGCAGTTTTCCCCCGACAGTCGGCCAGGCCCAGCATTTT. This gives the protein CASSFPPTVGQAQHF. The chain employs TRBV28 and TRBJ1-5; D might be TRBD1 (5 bases). CDR1 MDHEN and CDR2 SYDVKM come from the germline V gene. The CDR3 is made up of 15 amino acids. The V and J ends lost 3 bases and 11 bases respectively, with 20 bases between them.

This clonotype was counted a few times. The V gene is TRBV9, the J gene TRBJ1-3; D ambiguous. The CDR3 spans 15 residues. The ends were cut back, 3 bases at V and 1 base at J, with 11 bases in the middle. Germline CDR1 SGDLS, CDR2 YYNGEE. The CDR3 nucleotides are TGTGCCAGCAGCGGACAATCTGTATCTGGAAACACCATATATTTT. Translating gives CASSGQSVSGNTIYF.

The chain recombines TRBV29-1 with TRBJ2-7, with 8 bases aligning to TRBD1. The CDR3 has 15 amino acids. Germline CDR1 reads SQVTM; CDR2 reads ANQGSEA. Losses at the gene ends were 0 bases for V and 4 bases for J; bases not matched to a gene: 8. This chain's CDR3 is CSVEERRTGKYEQYF. For the CDR3, the DNA is TGCAGCGTTGAAGAGAGGCGGACAGGGAAATACGAGCAGTACTTC.

This clonotype has a handful of counts. J is TRBJ2-5 and V is TRBV20-1, with no clear D. V lost 3 bases and J lost 0, with 11 bases in between. The CDR3 is 14 amino acids. Germline loops: CDR1 DFQATT, CDR2 SNEGSKA (reference sequence). In DNA, the CDR3 is TGCAGTGCTAGTTCGTCGGGTAACCAAGAGACCCAGTACTTC. Translation gives CSASSSGNQETQYF.

This clonotype has only a few counts. V usage is TRBV24-1 and J usage is TRBJ2-2; 12 bases are shared with TRBD2. The CDR3 is made up of 17 amino acids. From germline, CDR1 is KGHDR and CDR2 SFDVKD. The V segment lost 3 bases and the J segment 4 bases; nucleotides outside the gene matches: 5. The CDR3 nucleotides read TGTGCCACCAGTGATCAGTCGGGACTAGCGGGCACCGGGGAGCTGTTTTTT. Amino acid sequence: CATSDQSGLAGTGELFF.

This rearrangement joins TRBV28 to TRBJ2-7; D gene unclear. This CDR3 is 16 amino acids long. Germline values: CDR1 MDHEN, CDR2 SYDVKM. V shed 3 bases and J shed 2 bases, with 17 bases lying between them. The CDR3 DNA reads TGTGCCAGCAGTTTGGTCGGTAGTTTAAGCCCCTACGAGCAGTACTTC. Protein: CASSLVGSLSPYEQYF.

This clonotype was seen repeatedly, ten times or more. The V call is TRBV7-9, the J call TRBJ1-5, with D hard to call. V was shortened by 3 bases and J by 4 bases, with 10 bases between the two germline ends. Germline V gives CDR1 SEHNR, CDR2 FQNEAQ (reference sequence). The CDR3 totals 14 residues. In DNA, the CDR3 is TGTGCCAGCAGCTTCCTTTACGAAAATCAGCCCCAGCATTTT. Protein sequence: CASSFLYENQPQHF.

This clonotype was detected a few times. The chain is built from TRBV29-1 and TRBJ1-1; D perhaps matches TRBD1 (5 bases). CDR3 length equals 13 residues. Germline CDR1 and CDR2: SQVTM and ANQGSEA. The V end was cut by 5 bases, the J end by 1 base, with 11 bases between. The CDR3 reads CSVIGQGNTEAFF. CDR3 sequence (DNA): TGCAGCGTTATCGGCCAGGGGAACACTGAAGCTTTCTTT.